Following are 13 T cell receptor beta chains from one sample sequenced in a study of regulatory dendritic cells for organ transplantation (dated by TCRdb to the late 2010s). Libraries came from the immunoSEQ multiplex PCR assay. TCRdb mirrors the immuneACCESS table, restricted to in-frame sequences. Some clones are absent from its copies; in checked studies, under half trace to an unresolved V gene, and the reason for the others is unknown. The sample yields 25,000 to 30,000 clones; 60% to 80% were counted once. Together, the top ten hold less than 2.5% of the sample. Sequenced sample: memory CD4+ T cells from blood. Read against the paper, the sample's cell subset or site label means: CD45RO+ memory T cells. These receptors originate from a human donor in good health.

V is TRBV6-6 and J is TRBJ1-2; D remains ambiguous. V was clipped by 2 bases and J by 3 bases, with 16 bases between them. Germline CDR1 MNHNY, CDR2 SVGAGI (reference sequence). The CDR3 is 16 residues long. The CDR3 sequence is CASSYPGPEEDYGYTF. The CDR3, as DNA: TGTGCCAGCAGTTACCCCGGACCTGAGGAGGACTATGGCTACACCTTC.

In its sample, this clone was seen once. The gene calls are TRBV6-6 and TRBJ2-5; TRBD1 is a possible D gene (5 bases). Germline V gene data show CDR1 as MNHNY and CDR2 as SVGAGI (reference sequence). The CDR3 has 13 amino acids. The V end lost 6 bases, the J end lost 3 bases, and 11 bases lay between the germline ends. The CDR3 loop reads CASSPDKKETQYF. For the CDR3, the DNA is TGTGCCAGCAGCCCGGACAAAAAAGAGACCCAGTACTTC.

V is TRBV25-1 and J is TRBJ1-1; tentatively, D is TRBD1 (6 bases). In germline, CDR1 is MGHDK, CDR2 SYGVNS. V lost 7 bases, J lost 0 bases, and 9 bases lay in between. CDR3 length: 13 amino acids. In nucleotides, the CDR3 is TGTGCCAGCAATGGGGACATGAACACTGAAGCTTTCTTT. Protein sequence: CASNGDMNTEAFF.

CDR3 coding DNA: TGTGCCAGCTCATCCCGAAGAGACACCACCTACGAGCAGTACTTC. Translating gives CASSSRRDTTYEQYF. The chain employs TRBV18 and TRBJ2-7; D not resolved. V was shortened by 5 bases and J by 2 bases, with 16 bases between the two germline ends. Germline CDR1 and CDR2: KGHSH and LQKENI. This CDR3 has 15 amino acids. Supplemented by reference TRBV18 and TRBJ2-7, the full variable domain reads NAGVMQNPRHLVRRRGQEARLRCSPMKGHSHVYWYRQLPEEGLKFMVYLQKENIIDESGMPKERFSAEFPKEGPSILRIQQVVRGDSAAYFCASSSRRDTTYEQYFGPGTRLTVT.

CDR3 protein: CASSQELVHIQYF. The CDR3 DNA reads TGCGCCAGCAGCCAAGAGCTCGTCCACATTCAGTACTTC. This chain joins TRBV4-1 and TRBJ2-4; no clear D. The CDR3 contains 13 residues. CDR1 is MGHRA, CDR2 YSYEKL, per germline. The V and J ends lost 0 bases and 8 bases respectively, with 8 bases between them.

Only a few counts were recorded for this clone. This sequence joins TRBV6-1 and TRBJ2-7; D call uncertain. CDR3 size: 13 residues. Germline V CDR1 and CDR2: MNHNS, SASEGT. V lost 6 bases to trimming and J lost 1 base, with 10 bases between them. In DNA, the CDR3 is TGTGCCAGCAGCCTTATCTTATCCTACGAGCAGTACTTC. It specifies CASSLILSYEQYF.

The rearrangement joins TRBV15 to TRBJ1-3; D is possibly TRBD1 (6 bases). CDR3 length equals 15 residues. V dropped 0 bases and J dropped 8 bases, with 14 bases sitting between them. The V gene's germline CDR1 is LNHNV and CDR2 YYDKDF (reference sequence). In DNA, the CDR3 is TGTGCCACCAGCAGAGATCGCAACAGGGCGGACACCATATATTTT. Translation: CATSRDRNRADTIYF.

The CDR3 sequence: CAWAGVEEQYF. CDR3 nucleotide sequence: TGTGCCTGGGCGGGGGTGGAGGAGCAGTACTTC. The chain employs TRBV30 and TRBJ2-4; the match to TRBD2 covers 7 bases. Germline V gives CDR1 GTSNPN, CDR2 SVGIG (reference sequence). The trim removed 5 bases at V and 13 bases at J, leaving 8 bases unmatched. The CDR3 length is 11 residues.

The genes are TRBV2 and TRBJ2-2, with a possible D match to TRBD2 (5 bases). The length of the CDR3 is 15 residues. V shed 6 bases and J shed 4 bases, with 15 bases lying between them. Per germline, CDR1 SNHLY and CDR2 FYNNEI. CDR3 bases: TGTGCCAGCAGCCAAGACTACATGAGCACCGGGGAGCTGTTTTTT. Its translation is CASSQDYMSTGELFF. Full variable domain (rest looked up from reference TRBV2 and TRBJ2-2): EPEVTQTPSHQVTQMGQEVILRCVPISNHLYFYWYRQILGQKVEFLVSFYNNEISEKSEIFDDQFSVERPDGSNFTLKIRSTKLEDSAMYFCASSQDYMSTGELFFGEGSRLTVL.

CDR3 DNA sequence: TGTGCCAGCAGTTGGACCCTTTGGGCAGAGACCCAGTACTTC. Encoded protein: CASSWTLWAETQYF. The chain has TRBV7-2 and TRBJ2-5, with D hard to call. Trimming stripped 6 bases from V and 4 bases from J, with 15 bases between. CDR1 and CDR2 (germline): SGHTA, FQGNSA. The CDR3 consists of 14 residues. The whole variable domain, filled in from reference TRBV7-2 and TRBJ2-5, reads GAGVSQSPSNKVTEKGKDVELRCDPISGHTALYWYRQSLGQGLEFLIYFQGNSAPDKSGLPSDRFSAERTGGSVSTLTIQRTQQEDSAVYLCASSWTLWAETQYFGPGTRLLVL.

The chain is built from TRBV6-6 and TRBJ1-1; weak D call: TRBD1 (6 bases). Trimming took off 2 bases at V and 6 bases at J, with 10 bases between the two ends. The CDR3 is 13 residues long. The germline V gene has CDR1 MNHNY and CDR2 SVGAGI (reference sequence). The CDR3 is CASSYEGGSEAFF. As DNA, the CDR3 is TGTGCCAGCAGTTACGAAGGGGGGTCTGAAGCTTTCTTT.

This chain links TRBV14 with TRBJ2-1, with a tentative D call TRBD1 (6 bases). Germline values: CDR1 SGHDN, CDR2 FVKESK. V was pared by 1 base and J by 1 base, with 8 bases between. This CDR3 has 15 residues. DNA for the CDR3: TGTGCCAGCAGCCAAGCCAGGGGATCCTACAATGAGCAGTTCTTC. Translated: CASSQARGSYNEQFF.

This clone was detected only once. The V call is TRBV5-6, the J call TRBJ2-6, with a tentative D call TRBD2 (6 bases). Trimming removed 1 base at V and 2 bases at J, with 16 bases between. The CDR3 is 18 amino acids. Germline V CDR1 and CDR2: SGHDT, YYEEEE. CDR3 DNA sequence: TGTGCCAGCAGCTTGTGGAGGGATTGGATAGCTGGGGCCAACGTCCTGACTTTC. Its translation: CASSLWRDWIAGANVLTF.